The T cell receptor (beta chain) under discussion was sequenced for a study of T cells in Graves' hyperthyroidism and ophthalmopathy (dated by TCRdb to between 2018 and 2021). Concerning the study at large: Peripheral blood samples were taken at the time of initial diagnosis, prior to any treatment. According to the paper, TCR Vbeta CDR3 sequencing was carried out on 135 peripheral blood samples, which came from around 43 ophthalmopathy, 70 to 80 hyperthyroidism and about 17 progressor patients. TCR V-J signatures able to tell the groups apart were searched for in a discovery cohort of 100 or so patients, of whom fewer than 45 had Graves' ophthalmopathy and 57 had stable Graves' hyperthyroidism. Following sampling, methimazole starting at 30 mg daily was given to hyperthyroidism patients, and high-dose intravenous methylprednisolone was given to ophthalmopathy patients. Thyroid tissue and blood T-cell repertoires from several Graves' hyperthyroidism patients were also compared in the study. Prospective prediction of ophthalmopathy was tested in an independent validation cohort consisting of fewer than 20 hyperthyroidism patients and approximately 16 patients who later progressed to ophthalmopathy. The roughly 91 discovery patients were randomly divided into training and test sets at a 7:3 ratio. On the study overall, not on this receptor specifically: During validation, the model predicted progression to ophthalmopathy a median of approximately six months ahead of onset, with 70.59% sensitivity and 72.22% specificity. In cross-validation, a model built on a 13 V-J signature told ophthalmopathy apart from stable hyperthyroidism with approximately 90% sensitivity and approximately 84% specificity, and in testing the same model reached 80%/75%. Most expanded thyroid clonotypes (frequency above 0.001) were also found in blood, which suggests that blood repertoires may mirror thyroid immune responses. Sample size was not statistically predetermined, and investigators were not blinded to group allocation.

Counted from cysteine to phenylalanine, this CDR3 has 15 amino acids. The only DNA kept is the CDR3, 45 bases in frame from the first base. Clipping removes 2 bases from V and 4 bases from J, with 7 as the unmatched junction base count. The germline V gene sets CDR1 to MGHRA and CDR2 to YSYEKL. This clonotype was counted between two and nine times. Its antigen remains unidentified. No base quality values were provided; no much bigger clone lies one nucleotide off. Stable Graves' hyperthyroidism was defined as the absence of progression to ophthalmopathy over 18 months of follow-up. The hyperthyroidism patients were between 18 and 65 years old and newly diagnosed, with a disease duration of less than 2 months. Exclusion was applied to patients with uncontrolled infections, other autoimmune diseases, pregnancy or lactation. Diagnoses were based on clinical symptoms, serum thyroxine and TRAb, thyroid ultrasound and orbital computed tomography. PBMCs were isolated from 10 ml of fresh peripheral blood by Ficoll-Paque density gradient centrifugation. Trizol reagent was used to extract total RNA, and RNA quality was then checked on an Agilent 2100 Bioanalyzer.

TCR beta CDR3 regions were amplified from RNA transcripts. The TCR CDR3 was subjected to a first round of RT-PCR using the HTBI primer set and the Qiagen OneStep RT-PCR kit. A second multiplex PCR round built the libraries, followed by size selection and purification. Sequencing of the libraries was done on an Illumina HiSeq2000 using paired-end 100 bp reads. The authors' pipeline ran thus. SOAPnuke was used to process the raw data, with reads discarded if the reads contained adapters or uncalled bases, had a mean Phred below 15, or lacked an exact constant-primer or identifier match. COPE v1.2.5 was used to merge high-quality paired reads, and clonotypes were defined as unique nucleotide sequences. Clonotypes were aligned to IMGT TRBV, TRBD and TRBJ reference segments using MiTCR v1.1. Analysis was restricted to V-J combinations with a frequency above 0.0001, which covered 98% to 99.2% of repertoires. The TCS score was defined as the ratio of F50 (clonal expansion) to E x V (chaos), calculated using BLOSUM62-based TCRdist between CDR3 peptides within each V-J. Welch's t-statistics and random forest reduced some 510 V-J features to some 14, which were used in a naive Bayes classifier (R e1071). TCRdb handled the public reads itself, with Q25 trimming in fastp and clone calling in MiXCR, and kept productive beta chains. Rows merge per CDR3 protein into single entries with the most common DNA and genes. The V and J calls here are based on TCRdb, not the publication. This sample holds hundreds of thousands of distinct CDR3 sequences; 12% to 15% were observed only once. The leading ten clones occupy roughly 10% of the sample.

The sequence links TRBV4-1 to TRBJ2-7, with 8 bases in between that match TRBD1. Sequencing was done on a sample of blood. The clonotype originates from a woman in her late teens or twenties with Graves' hyperthyroidism. The CDR3 region: CASSQNRGSEYEQYF. The nucleotide sequence is given as TGCGCCAGCAGCCAAAACAGGGGGAGTGAATACGAGCAGTACTTC.